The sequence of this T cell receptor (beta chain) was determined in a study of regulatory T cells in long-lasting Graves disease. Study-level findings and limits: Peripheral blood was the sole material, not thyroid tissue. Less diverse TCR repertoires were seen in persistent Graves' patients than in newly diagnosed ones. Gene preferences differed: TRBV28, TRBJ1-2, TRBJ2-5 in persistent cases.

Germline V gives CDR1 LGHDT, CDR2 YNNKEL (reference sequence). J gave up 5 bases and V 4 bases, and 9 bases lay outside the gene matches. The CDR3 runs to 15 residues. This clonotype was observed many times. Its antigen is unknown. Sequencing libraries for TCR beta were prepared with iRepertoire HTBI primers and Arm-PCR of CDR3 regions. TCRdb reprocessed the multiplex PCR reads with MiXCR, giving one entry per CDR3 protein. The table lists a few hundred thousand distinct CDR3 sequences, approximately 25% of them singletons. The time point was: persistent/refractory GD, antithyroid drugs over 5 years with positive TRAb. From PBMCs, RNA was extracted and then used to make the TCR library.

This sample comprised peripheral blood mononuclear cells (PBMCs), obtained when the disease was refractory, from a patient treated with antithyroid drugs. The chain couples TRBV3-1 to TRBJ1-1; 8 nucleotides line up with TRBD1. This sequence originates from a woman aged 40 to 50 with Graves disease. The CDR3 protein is CASSRRTGRGTEAFF. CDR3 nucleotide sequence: TGTGCCAGCAGCCGCCGGACAGGGCGAGGTACTGAAGCTTTCTTT.